The clone carrying this TCR beta chain was seen more than once but under ten times. Its cognate antigen is unknown. This specimen comes from a study of beta chain features in type 1 diabetes. Overall study results and limits: Insertion counts at VDJ junctions were lower in type 1 diabetes patients, who also showed more deletions there. Within each of all four CD4+ subsets, Type 1 diabetes patients had TCRB CDR3s that were moderately but significantly shorter.

All of the isolated RNA was reverse transcribed, so expressed TCRB transcripts were sequenced. Measured with immunoSEQ multiplex PCR; TCRdb has only the in-frame clones, and not every one. The table has around 130,000 clones, about 10% seen once; the top ten hold 0.6% to 0.9%. Trimming removed 6 bases from V and 4 bases from J; junction bases left unmatched: 6. The CDR3 extends over 16 amino acids. Looked up from germline, CDR1 is MNHNY and CDR2 is SVGAGI (reference sequence). The sample comprised central memory CD4+ T cells from blood. This TCR derives from a young man with type 1 diabetes. The V call is TRBV6-6, the J call TRBJ2-5, with TRBD2 matching over 15 bases. CDR3 sequence reads: CASRPGLAGGRETQYF. DNA of the CDR3: TGTGCCAGCAGACCCGGACTAGCGGGGGGGCGAGAGACCCAGTACTTC.